Following are 17 T cell receptor beta chains from one sample sequenced in a study of glioma-infiltrating T cells after dendritic cell vaccination. Repertoires were generated with immunoSEQ multiplex PCR, while TCRdb's copy carries only in-frame clones and drops some. The table shows about 49,000 clones, with approximately 85% occurring only once. The source was blood, collected before dendritic cell vaccination. These TCRs come from a human donor with glioblastoma.

This clone was seen a single time. The chain carries TRBV5-6 and TRBJ2-2; no definite D call. The CDR3 covers 12 residues. Trimming took 4 bases from V and 8 from J, leaving 9 bases between them. CDR1 SGHDT and CDR2 YYEEEE come from the germline V gene. CDR3 sequence reads: CASSPKRGELFF. As DNA, the CDR3 is TGTGCCAGCAGCCCGAAGAGAGGGGAGCTGTTTTTT. The full variable domain, completed using reference TRBV5-6 and TRBJ2-2, is DAGVTQSPTHLIKTRGQQVTLRCSPKSGHDTVSWYQQALGQGPQFIFQYYEEEERQRGNFPDRFSGHQFPNYSSELNVNALLLGDSALYLCASSPKRGELFFGEGSRLTVL.

This CDR3 is CASSFDRNTGELFF. In nucleotides, the CDR3 is TGTGCCAGCAGCTTTGACAGAAACACCGGGGAGCTGTTTTTT. The chain links TRBV11-3 to TRBJ2-2, with TRBD1 as a possible D gene (5 bases). Trimming stripped 3 bases from V and 2 bases from J, with 7 bases between. Germline loops: CDR1 SGHNT, CDR2 YENEEA. The CDR3 loop spans 14 amino acids.

This clone was observed a few times. The gene calls are TRBV29-1 and TRBJ1-1; D is uncertain. V gave up 7 bases and J gave up 11 bases, with 14 bases separating them. The CDR3 loop spans 10 amino acids. Germline V lookup: CDR1 SQVTM, CDR2 ANQGSEA. Here the CDR3 reads CSGESGGAFF. For the CDR3, the DNA is TGCAGCGGAGAAAGCGGAGGGGCTTTCTTT.

The chain couples TRBV6-5 to TRBJ1-2; unclear D gene. V lost 6 bases and J 4 bases, leaving 12 bases between the germline ends. The CDR3 totals 13 residues. Germline V gives CDR1 MNHEY, CDR2 SVGAGI. CDR3 protein: CASREVGSYGYTF. The CDR3 bases are TGTGCCAGCAGGGAGGTGGGAAGCTATGGCTACACCTTC.

The CDR3 region is CASSQELRRVFSANEKLFF. In DNA, the CDR3 is TGCGCCAGCAGCCAAGAACTCCGCAGGGTGTTTTCGGCTAATGAAAAACTGTTTTTT. The genes are TRBV4-3 and TRBJ1-4, with D tentatively TRBD1 (5 bases). Between the trimmed V and J ends, which lost 0 bases and 3 bases, there was a span of 20 bases. The CDR3 runs to 19 residues. Germline values: CDR1 LGHNA, CDR2 YSLEER.

This clone was recorded a few times. The chain employs TRBV6-6 and TRBJ2-7; no clear D. Germline values: CDR1 MNHNY, CDR2 SVGAGI (reference sequence). The CDR3 contains 13 residues. The ends were cut back, 7 bases at V and 2 bases at J, with 12 bases in the middle. CDR3 DNA: TGTGCCAGCACCTCGAGTAACGCCTACGAGCAGTACTTC. This encodes CASTSSNAYEQYF.

This clone was counted only a few times. The J gene is TRBJ1-3, the V gene TRBV2, with a possible D match to TRBD1 (5 bases). V was pared by 6 bases and J by 0 bases, with 12 bases between. Germline V gene data show CDR1 as SNHLY and CDR2 as FYNNEI. CDR3 size: 15 residues. CDR3 sequence: CASRTDRISGNTIYF. CDR3 DNA sequence: TGTGCCAGCAGGACTGACAGAATCTCTGGAAACACCATATATTTT.

The CDR3 region is CASSWTTGGLGGAFF. CDR3 bases: TGTGCCAGCAGCTGGACTACAGGGGGCTTAGGTGGAGCTTTCTTT. The rearrangement joins TRBV7-2 to TRBJ1-1; TRBD1 matches 9 bases. J gave up 10 bases and V 4 bases, and 13 bases lay outside the gene matches. The CDR3 is 15 residues long. Germline CDR1 reads SGHTA; CDR2 reads FQGNSA. Together with reference TRBV7-2 and TRBJ1-1, the CDR3 gives the full variable domain: GAGVSQSPSNKVTEKGKDVELRCDPISGHTALYWYRQSLGQGLEFLIYFQGNSAPDKSGLPSDRFSAERTGGSVSTLTIQRTQQEDSAVYLCASSWTTGGLGGAFFGQGTRLTVV.

The V call is TRBV4-2, the J call TRBJ1-5, with a tentative D call TRBD1 (6 bases). Per the germline V gene, CDR1 is LGHNA and CDR2 is YNFKEQ. The CDR3 extends over 16 amino acids. Deletions cut 1 base from V and 6 bases from J, with 16 bases between. DNA of the CDR3: TGTGCCAGCAGCCAAGGTACTTCAGGGGTTACTCAGCCCCAGCATTTT. It yields the protein CASSQGTSGVTQPQHF.

The V gene is TRBV27, the J gene TRBJ2-7; a weak D match, TRBD2 (6 bases). Germline-derived CDR1 and CDR2 are MNHEY and SMNVEV (reference sequence). V was cut by 7 bases and J by 5 bases, with 18 bases left in between. The CDR3 runs to 14 residues. The CDR3 sequence: CASIQPGTPNEQYF. In DNA, the CDR3 is TGTGCCAGCATCCAACCCGGGACTCCGAACGAGCAGTACTTC.

There are a few counts of this clone. The chain combines TRBV7-9 with TRBJ2-3, with TRBD2 identical over 11 bases. This CDR3 region has 17 residues. After removal of 0 bases from V and 5 bases from J, the junction contained 7 bases not matched to a gene. Germline V gene lookup returns CDR1 SEHNR and CDR2 FQNEAQ (reference sequence). The CDR3 DNA follows: TGTGCCAGCAGCTTAGCGCGGCTAGCGGGAGGTTTAGATACGCAGTATTTT. The encoded protein is CASSLARLAGGLDTQYF.

The rearrangement links TRBV9 to TRBJ1-1, with D possibly TRBD1 on 5 matching bases. Trimming stripped 2 bases from V and 11 bases from J, with 13 bases between. This CDR3 region has 12 residues. The V gene's germline CDR1 is SGDLS and CDR2 YYNGEE. The chain's CDR3 is CASSVGRGRAFF. CDR3 DNA: TGTGCCAGCAGCGTCGGGAGGGGACGCGCTTTCTTT.

This chain uses TRBV5-1 with TRBJ2-1; D may be TRBD2 (6 bases). In germline, CDR1 is SGHRS, CDR2 YFSETQ. The CDR3 loop spans 15 amino acids. Trimming shortened V by 4 bases and J by 7 bases, and 18 bases separated the two germline ends. CDR3 loop: CASSPGLEALNEQFF. The CDR3 DNA sequence: TGCGCCAGCAGCCCGGGACTCGAAGCGTTGAATGAGCAGTTCTTC.

The chain joins TRBV7-6 to TRBJ1-5; 11 bases are shared with TRBD1. The germline V gene has CDR1 SGHVS and CDR2 FNYEAQ. CDR3 size: 15 residues. V dropped 5 bases and J dropped 6; count of bases not matched to a gene: 6. The CDR3 loop reads CASSRDRGEGQPQHF. CDR3 DNA sequence: TGTGCCAGCAGCCGGGACAGGGGGGAGGGTCAGCCCCAGCATTTT.

V is TRBV11-3 and J is TRBJ2-1; D remains ambiguous. The CDR3 is 16 residues long. Germline CDR1 reads SGHNT; CDR2 reads YENEEA. Trimming stripped 0 bases from V and 0 bases from J, with 9 bases between. The CDR3 loop reads CASSLEGAASYNEQFF. CDR3 coding DNA: TGTGCCAGCAGCTTAGAGGGTGCGGCCTCCTACAATGAGCAGTTCTTC.

V and J are TRBV19 and TRBJ1-5, with D tentatively TRBD1 (5 bases). Germline CDR1 and CDR2: LNHDA and SQIVND (reference sequence). V lost 4 bases and J lost 2, with 15 bases in between. This CDR3 region has 16 residues. CDR3 loop: CASSRKTETRNQPQHF. The CDR3, as DNA: TGTGCCAGTAGTAGGAAGACAGAAACCCGCAATCAGCCCCAGCATTTT.

The CDR3 region is CASSERQGAGGYTF. The DNA for the CDR3 is TGTGCCAGCAGTGAGCGACAGGGGGCTGGTGGCTACACCTTC. The chain joins TRBV2 to TRBJ1-2, with 10 bases that match TRBD1. V trimming: 3 bases; J trimming: 7 bases; junction bases outside the gene matches: 5. The germline V gene encodes CDR1 SNHLY and CDR2 FYNNEI. The CDR3 loop spans 14 amino acids.